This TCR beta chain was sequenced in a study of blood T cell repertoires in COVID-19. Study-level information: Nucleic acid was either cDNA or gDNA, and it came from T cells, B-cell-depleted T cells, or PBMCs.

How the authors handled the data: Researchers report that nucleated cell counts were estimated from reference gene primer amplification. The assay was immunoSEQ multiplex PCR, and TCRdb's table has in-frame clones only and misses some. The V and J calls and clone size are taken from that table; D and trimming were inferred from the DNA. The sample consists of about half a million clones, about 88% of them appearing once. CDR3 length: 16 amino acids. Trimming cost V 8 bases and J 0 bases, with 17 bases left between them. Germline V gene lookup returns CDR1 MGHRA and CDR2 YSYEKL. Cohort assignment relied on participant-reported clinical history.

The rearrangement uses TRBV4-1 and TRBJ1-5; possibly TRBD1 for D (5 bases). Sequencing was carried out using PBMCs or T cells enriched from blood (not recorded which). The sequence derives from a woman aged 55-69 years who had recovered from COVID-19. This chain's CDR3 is CASSKGRAYSNQPQHF. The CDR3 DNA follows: TGCGCCAGCTCTAAGGGGAGGGCCTATAGCAATCAGCCCCAGCATTTT.